This T cell receptor (beta chain) was identified during a study of OX40 agonist ivuxolimab in advanced cancers. Study in general: Ivuxolimab, which is an agonistic anti-OX40 (CD134) antibody, was administered to the patients. Anti-PD-1, anti-PD-L1 or anti-CTLA-4 therapy given earlier was allowed, and 30% to 45% had some. Notes on the study in general: Blood T cells, both CD4+ and CD8+, expanded clonally by week 6 at 0.1 to 3.0 mg/kg.

For this clone: Its antigen is unidentified.

The method was immunoSEQ multiplex PCR; TCRdb's version includes in-frame clones alone and lacks a portion of them. The sample has just over 50,000 clones, 88% seen once; the top ten hold approximately 3.8%. The CDR3 sequence is 14 residues long. Trimming took off 1 base at V and 0 bases at J, with 9 bases between the two ends. Germline CDR1 reads GTSNPN; CDR2 reads SVGIG (reference sequence). This TCR came from an adult with an advanced solid tumor such as melanoma, head and neck, liver or kidney cancer. The sample was CD4+ or CD8+ T cells sorted from blood, taken in a trial of the OX40 agonist ivuxolimab. The V gene is TRBV30, the J gene TRBJ1-1, with D maybe TRBD1 (6 bases). The CDR3 nucleotides are TGTGCCTGGAGTGCCCGGACAGTGAACACTGAAGCTTTCTTT. This sequence encodes CAWSARTVNTEAFF.